Below, 24 T cell receptor beta chains from the same sample are listed, as sequenced in a study of cytomegalovirus exposure and HLA in healthy donors (dated 2017 in TCRdb). Receptor amplification or capture employed the immunoSEQ multiplex PCR assay. A mixture of 60 forward primers for TCR Vbeta segments and 13 reverse primers for TCR Jbeta segments was used in the multiplex PCR. TCRdb re-hosts the immuneACCESS table, in-frame sequences only. Its copies lack some clones; in the studies checked, an unresolved V gene accounts for under half of them, and the cause for the rest is not known. The sample includes about 50,000 clones, with roughly 80% observed a single time. The ten largest make up around 1.6% of the sample. Sequenced input: PBMCs. These TCRs come from a man aged 25-45 years in good health and CMV-seronegative.

In this sample, this clone turned up a few times. The chain employs TRBV28 and TRBJ2-3; 7 bases align to TRBD2. The CDR3 loop spans 14 amino acids. Germline values: CDR1 MDHEN, CDR2 SYDVKM. The V and J ends lost 8 bases and 0 bases, in that order; junction bases with no gene match: 5. CDR3 DNA: TGTGCCAGCGGGTCTAGCGGAAGCACAGATACGCAGTATTTT. Translated, it gives CASGSSGSTDTQYF.

The chain recombines TRBV7-9 with TRBJ2-4; possibly TRBD2 for D (5 bases). Trimming took off 0 bases at V and 0 bases at J, with 9 bases between the two ends. This CDR3 has 16 amino acids. Germline CDR1 is SEHNR and CDR2 is FQNEAQ (reference sequence). DNA of the CDR3: TGTGCCAGCAGCTTAGCGGCTGAGGGAGCCAAAAACATTCAGTACTTC. Residues: CASSLAAEGAKNIQYF.

This clone has just a few counts. V usage is TRBV27 and J usage is TRBJ2-7; 12 positions match TRBD1. Germline V CDR1 and CDR2: MNHEY, SMNVEV (reference sequence). With 4 bases clipped from V and 7 bases from J, the junction kept 5 bases outside the gene matches. The CDR3 covers 14 residues. CDR3 region: CASSSGQGAREQYF. The DNA for the CDR3 is TGTGCCAGCAGTTCGGGACAGGGGGCGCGGGAGCAGTACTTC.

CDR3 protein: CASRKGQLIQETQYF. CDR3 nucleotides: TGTGCCAGCAGGAAGGGACAGCTAATACAAGAGACCCAGTACTTC. The chain couples TRBV27 to TRBJ2-5, with TRBD1 matching over 7 bases. The CDR3 runs 15 residues. V was pared by 6 bases and J by 2 bases, with 9 bases of the junction left unmatched. Germline V gives CDR1 MNHEY, CDR2 SMNVEV (reference sequence).

The genes are TRBV9 and TRBJ2-3; TRBD2 might be the D (6 bases). The CDR3 has 13 residues. CDR1 SGDLS and CDR2 YYNGEE come from the germline V gene. V was pared by 7 bases and J by 5 bases, with 14 bases between. The CDR3 nucleotides are TGTGCCAGCTCCGTGGCGGGATTAGATACGCAGTATTTT. Its protein is CASSVAGLDTQYF. Full variable domain (outside the CDR3, taken from reference TRBV9 and TRBJ2-3): DSGVTQTPKHLITATGQRVTLRCSPRSGDLSVYWYQQSLDQGLQFLIQYYNGEERAKGNILERFSAQQFPDLHSELNLSSLELGDSALYFCASSVAGLDTQYFGPGTRLTVL.

The chain links TRBV6-5 to TRBJ2-5, with a weak D call TRBD2 (5 bases). The DNA matches TRBJ2-7 better at its end, which makes the J call doubtful. Germline CDR1 reads MNHEY; CDR2 reads SVGAGI. The CDR3 consists of 11 residues. The CDR3 sequence is CASGQGGEQYF. The CDR3 DNA follows: TGTGCCAGCGGCCAAGGAGGCGAGCAGTACTTC.

The V and J genes are TRBV6-1 and TRBJ1-4, with 9 positions matching TRBD1. The CDR3 is 14 residues long. Trimming took 5 bases from V and 6 from J; bases not matched to a gene: 4. Germline V lookup: CDR1 MNHNS, CDR2 SASEGT. CDR3: CASSTGGTDEKLFF. The CDR3 DNA follows: TGTGCCAGCAGTACAGGGGGCACGGATGAAAAACTGTTTTTT.

This chain's CDR3 is CASSPGGSQETQYF. Written as DNA, the CDR3 is TGTGCCAGCAGCCCCGGGGGGTCCCAAGAGACCCAGTACTTC. The chain employs TRBV28 and TRBJ2-5, with 7 bases lining up with TRBD2. The junction had 5 bases not matched to a gene; V was cut back by 6 bases and J by 1 base. CDR1 MDHEN and CDR2 SYDVKM come from the germline V gene. CDR3 length equals 14 residues.

This clone was detected only once. This chain links TRBV28 with TRBJ2-7, with a weak D call TRBD2 (6 bases). This CDR3 spans 14 amino acids. CDR1 is MDHEN and CDR2 is SYDVKM in the germline V gene. V lost 3 bases and J lost 4, with 13 bases in between. DNA of the CDR3: TGTGCCAGCAGTTTTCGTGTTAGCGGATACGAGCAGTACTTC. Amino acids: CASSFRVSGYEQYF.

The chain has TRBV19 and TRBJ2-2; 15 bases line up with TRBD2. This CDR3 region has 18 residues. With 3 bases clipped from V and 4 bases from J, the junction kept 6 bases outside the gene matches. Germline V gene data show CDR1 as LNHDA and CDR2 as SQIVND (reference sequence). CDR3 bases: TGTGCCAGTAGTATCCTCCCGGGACTAGCGGGAGGCACCGGGGAGCTGTTTTTT. This codes for CASSILPGLAGGTGELFF.

The chain carries TRBV6-1 and TRBJ1-4; D might be TRBD1 (6 bases). The CDR3 has 14 amino acids. The germline CDR1 and CDR2 sequences are MNHNS and SASEGT. Trimming removed 7 bases at V and 4 bases at J, with 13 bases between. CDR3 nucleotide sequence: TGTGCCAGCAATTTTGGACAGATTAATGAAAAACTGTTTTTT. Translated, it gives CASNFGQINEKLFF.

The V call is TRBV2, the J call TRBJ2-1; D is ambiguous. The CDR3 is 14 amino acids. V dropped 0 bases and J dropped 11 bases, with 14 bases sitting between them. Germline loops: CDR1 SNHLY, CDR2 FYNNEI. In DNA form, the CDR3 reads TGTGCCAGCAGTGAAGCGCTGTTCGCGAGGAAGCAGTTCTTC. The encoded protein is CASSEALFARKQFF.

The V and J genes are TRBV4-3 and TRBJ2-5; 8 nucleotides match TRBD2. Losses at the gene ends were 4 bases for V and 5 bases for J; bases not matched to a gene: 9. This CDR3 is 15 amino acids long. In germline, CDR1 is LGHNA, CDR2 YSLEER. The CDR3 is CASSRQAGAAETQYF. Here the CDR3 DNA reads TGCGCCAGCAGCCGACAAGCGGGGGCGGCGGAGACCCAGTACTTC.

V usage is TRBV6-6 and J usage is TRBJ2-2; D is perhaps TRBD1 (6 bases). The germline gives CDR1 MNHNY, CDR2 SVGAGI (reference sequence). The CDR3 runs 13 residues. V lost 5 bases, J lost 8 bases, and 12 bases lay in between. Here the CDR3 reads CASSQQGSGELFF. In DNA, the CDR3 is TGTGCCAGCAGTCAACAGGGCTCTGGGGAGCTGTTTTTT.

As DNA, the CDR3 is TGCGCCAGCAGACCTAAAAGTAGCCGGGACATCGACATTCAGTACTTC. Protein sequence: CASRPKSSRDIDIQYF. The rearrangement uses TRBV23-1 and TRBJ2-4; D may be TRBD1 (6 bases). TRBV23-1 is classed as an ORF, of uncertain function. V was pared by 6 bases and J by 8 bases, with 23 bases between. CDR3 length equals 16 residues.

This chain uses TRBV28 with TRBJ1-2, with 11 bases that match TRBD1. This CDR3 is 14 amino acids long. The germline gives CDR1 MDHEN, CDR2 SYDVKM. Trimming took 6 bases from V and 7 from J; bases not matched to a gene: 7. The CDR3 region has the DNA TGTGCCAGCAGGCGGACAGGGGGCGGGGGTGGCTACACCTTC. Its protein product is CASRRTGGGGGYTF.

The CDR3 loop reads CASSIASGVGELFF. The DNA for the CDR3 is TGTGCCAGTAGTATAGCGTCAGGGGTCGGGGAGCTGTTTTTT. The chain couples TRBV19 to TRBJ2-2, with D tentatively TRBD1 (6 bases). Trimming removed 1 base at V and 7 bases at J, with 10 bases between. Germline CDR1 is LNHDA and CDR2 is SQIVND (reference sequence). CDR3 length: 14 amino acids. The whole variable domain, filled in from reference TRBV19 and TRBJ2-2, reads DGGITQSPKYLFRKEGQNVTLSCEQNLNHDAMYWYRQDPGQGLRLIYYSQIVNDFQKGDIAEGYSVSREKKESFPLTVTSAQKNPTAFYLCASSIASGVGELFFGEGSRLTVL.

The rearrangement joins TRBV12-5 to TRBJ2-1; no firm D call. This CDR3 spans 13 amino acids. CDR1 is LGHNT and CDR2 is FRNRAP in the germline V gene. V lost 0 bases and J 9 bases, leaving 9 bases between the germline ends. CDR3 region: CASGLVSPGEQFF. The CDR3 DNA sequence: TGTGCTAGTGGTTTGGTGAGTCCGGGTGAGCAGTTCTTC.

CDR3 sequence (DNA): TGTGCCAGCTCTCGCGGGACAGGGGGCAATCAGCCCCAGCATTTT. This encodes CASSRGTGGNQPQHF. This sequence joins TRBV18 and TRBJ1-5, with TRBD1 identical over 10 bases. V shed 6 bases and J 2 bases; nucleotides not matched to a gene: 4. The CDR3 covers 15 residues. The V gene's germline CDR1 is KGHSH and CDR2 LQKENI.

The chain is built from TRBV4-3 and TRBJ1-2; the D gene is possibly TRBD1 (6 bases). CDR3 length: 15 amino acids. CDR1 and CDR2 from the germline V gene are LGHNA and YSLEER. Trimming left V 0 bases short and J 4 bases short, with 12 bases between. CDR3 loop: CASSQDVGQSYGYTF. CDR3 DNA: TGCGCCAGCAGCCAAGATGTGGGACAATCCTATGGCTACACCTTC.

The DNA for the CDR3 is TGCGCCAGCAGCTTGCCTGGGACAGAAGATGGCTACACCTTC. Amino acids: CASSLPGTEDGYTF. The chain couples TRBV5-1 to TRBJ1-2, with 7 nucleotides matching TRBD1. V lost 1 base, J lost 6 bases, and 6 bases stayed unmatched. Looked up from germline, CDR1 is SGHRS and CDR2 is YFSETQ. CDR3 length: 14 amino acids.

This chain joins TRBV7-2 and TRBJ1-3; 10 nucleotides agree with TRBD1. Unmatched junction bases numbered 2, after V lost 3 bases and J lost 3 bases. Per germline, CDR1 SGHTA and CDR2 FQGNSA. This CDR3 region has 15 residues. Here the CDR3 reads CASSFWTGGGNTIYF. The CDR3 DNA follows: TGTGCCAGCAGCTTTTGGACAGGGGGTGGAAACACCATATATTTT. The variable domain in full, completed from reference TRBV7-2 and TRBJ1-3, reads GAGVSQSPSNKVTEKGKDVELRCDPISGHTALYWYRQSLGQGLEFLIYFQGNSAPDKSGLPSDRFSAERTGGSVSTLTIQRTQQEDSAVYLCASSFWTGGGNTIYFGEGSWLTVV.

The chain employs TRBV6-5 and TRBJ1-5, with 7 bases aligning to TRBD1. This CDR3 contains 15 residues. The ends lost 6 bases at V and 2 bases at J; junction bases unmatched: 7. Per germline, CDR1 MNHEY and CDR2 SVGAGI. The CDR3 spells CASRRVGTGNQPQHF. CDR3 nucleotide sequence: TGTGCCAGCAGAAGAGTCGGGACAGGCAATCAGCCCCAGCATTTT.

Concerning this clone: The same CDR3 also results from other DNA sequences found in this sample. The chain joins TRBV18 to TRBJ1-3; 7 bases align to TRBD1. V dropped 6 bases and J dropped 0; count of bases not matched to a gene: 5. Germline loops: CDR1 KGHSH, CDR2 LQKENI. The CDR3 extends over 15 amino acids. The CDR3 DNA reads TGTGCCAGCTCCCCGGGACAGAGCTCTGGAAACACCATATATTTT. It is translated as CASSPGQSSGNTIYF.